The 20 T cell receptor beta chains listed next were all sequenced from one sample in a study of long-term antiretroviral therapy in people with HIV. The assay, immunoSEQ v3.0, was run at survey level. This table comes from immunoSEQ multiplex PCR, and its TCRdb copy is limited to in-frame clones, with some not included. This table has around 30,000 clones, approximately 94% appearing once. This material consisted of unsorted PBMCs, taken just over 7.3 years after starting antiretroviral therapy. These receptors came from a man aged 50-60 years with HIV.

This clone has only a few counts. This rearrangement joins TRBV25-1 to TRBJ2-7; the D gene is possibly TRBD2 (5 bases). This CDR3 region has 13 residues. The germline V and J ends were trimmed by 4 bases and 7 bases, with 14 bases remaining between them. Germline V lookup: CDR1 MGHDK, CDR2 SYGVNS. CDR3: CASSGGGGLEQYF. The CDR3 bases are TGTGCCAGCAGTGGGGGTGGAGGACTGGAGCAGTACTTC.

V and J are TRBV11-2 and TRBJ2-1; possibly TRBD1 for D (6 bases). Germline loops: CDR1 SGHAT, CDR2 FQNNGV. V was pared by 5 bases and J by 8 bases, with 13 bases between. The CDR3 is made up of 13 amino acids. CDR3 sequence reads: CASSPIRGYEQFF. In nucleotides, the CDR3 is TGTGCCAGCAGCCCAATCAGGGGCTATGAGCAGTTCTTC.

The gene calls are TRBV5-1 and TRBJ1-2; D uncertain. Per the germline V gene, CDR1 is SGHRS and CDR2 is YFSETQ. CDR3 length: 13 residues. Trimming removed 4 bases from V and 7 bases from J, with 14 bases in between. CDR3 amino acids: CASSDYGLGGYTF. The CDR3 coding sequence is TGCGCCAGCAGCGACTATGGACTTGGTGGCTACACCTTC.

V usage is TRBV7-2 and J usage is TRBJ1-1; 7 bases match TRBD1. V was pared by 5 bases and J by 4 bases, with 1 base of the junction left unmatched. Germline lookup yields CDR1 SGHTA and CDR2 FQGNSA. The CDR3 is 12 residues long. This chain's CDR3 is CASSPGGTEAFF. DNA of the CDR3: TGTGCCAGCAGCCCAGGGGGCACTGAAGCTTTCTTT.

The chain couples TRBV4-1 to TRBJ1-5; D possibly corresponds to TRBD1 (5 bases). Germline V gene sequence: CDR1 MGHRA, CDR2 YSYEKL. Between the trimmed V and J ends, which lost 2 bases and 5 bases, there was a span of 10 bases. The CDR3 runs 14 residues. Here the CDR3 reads CASSQIGADQPQHF. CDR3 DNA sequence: TGCGCCAGCAGCCAAATAGGGGCGGATCAGCCCCAGCATTTT.

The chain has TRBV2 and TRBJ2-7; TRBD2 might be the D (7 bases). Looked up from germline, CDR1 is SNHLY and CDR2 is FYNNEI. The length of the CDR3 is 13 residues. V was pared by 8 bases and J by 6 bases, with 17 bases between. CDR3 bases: TGTGCCAGCGGGGTCGGGGGGCCCCTCGAGCAGTACTTC. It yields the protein CASGVGGPLEQYF.

The CDR3 reads CASSEGRTSTILHF. The DNA of the CDR3 is TGTGCCAGCAGTGAAGGTCGGACGTCTACCATCCTCCACTTT. This chain connects TRBV25-1 to TRBJ1-6; D is uncertain. The V gene's germline CDR1 is MGHDK and CDR2 SYGVNS. The CDR3 has 14 residues. Trimming shortened V by 2 bases and J by 15 bases, and 17 bases separated the two germline ends.

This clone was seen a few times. The CDR3 protein is CASSQDRAGDTQYF. In nucleotides, the CDR3 is TGCGCCAGCAGCCAAGATAGAGCGGGGGATACGCAGTATTTT. The chain is built from TRBV4-3 and TRBJ2-3, with 7 bases aligning to TRBD2. V lost 0 bases, J lost 6 bases, and 3 bases stayed unmatched. Looked up from germline, CDR1 is LGHNA and CDR2 is YSLEER. The length of the CDR3 is 14 residues.

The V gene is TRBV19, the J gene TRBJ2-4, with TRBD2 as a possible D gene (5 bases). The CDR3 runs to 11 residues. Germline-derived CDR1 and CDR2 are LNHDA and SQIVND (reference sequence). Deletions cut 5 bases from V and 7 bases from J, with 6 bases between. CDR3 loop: CASSSGNIQYF. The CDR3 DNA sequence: TGTGCCAGTAGTTCGGGGAACATTCAGTACTTC.

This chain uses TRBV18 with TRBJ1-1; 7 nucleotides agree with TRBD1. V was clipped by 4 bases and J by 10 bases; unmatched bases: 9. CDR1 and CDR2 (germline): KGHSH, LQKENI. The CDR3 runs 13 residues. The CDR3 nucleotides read TGTGCCAGCTCACAAAGAAACGACAGGGTAGCTTTCTTT. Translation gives CASSQRNDRVAFF.

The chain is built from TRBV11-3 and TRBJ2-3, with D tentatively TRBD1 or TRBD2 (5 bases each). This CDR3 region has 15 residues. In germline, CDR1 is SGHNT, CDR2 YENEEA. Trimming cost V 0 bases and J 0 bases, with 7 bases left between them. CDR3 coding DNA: TGTGCCAGCAGCTTAGACGGGGCTAGCACAGATACGCAGTATTTT. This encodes CASSLDGASTDTQYF.

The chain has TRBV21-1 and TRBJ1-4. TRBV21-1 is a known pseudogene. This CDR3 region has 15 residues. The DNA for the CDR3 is TGTGCCAGCCGTACTCCGGGGAGGGCTAATGAAAAACTGTTTTTT. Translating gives CASRTPGRANEKLFF.

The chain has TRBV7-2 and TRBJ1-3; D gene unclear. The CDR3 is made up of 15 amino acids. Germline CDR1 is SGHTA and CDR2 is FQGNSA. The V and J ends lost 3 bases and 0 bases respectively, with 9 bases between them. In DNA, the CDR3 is TGTGCCAGCAGCTTCAGACGTTCCTCTGGAAACACCATATATTTT. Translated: CASSFRRSSGNTIYF.

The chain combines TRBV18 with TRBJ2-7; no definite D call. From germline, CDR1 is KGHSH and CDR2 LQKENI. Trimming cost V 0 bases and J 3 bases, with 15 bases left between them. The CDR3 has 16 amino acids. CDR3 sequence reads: CASSPPPLGENYEQYF. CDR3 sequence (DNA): TGTGCCAGCTCACCACCTCCCCTCGGTGAAAACTACGAGCAGTACTTC.

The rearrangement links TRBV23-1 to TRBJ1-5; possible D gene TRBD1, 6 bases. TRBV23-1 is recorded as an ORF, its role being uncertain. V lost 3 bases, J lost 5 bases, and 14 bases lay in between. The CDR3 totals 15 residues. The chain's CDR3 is CASSHPRGVDQPQHF. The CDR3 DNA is TGCGCCAGCAGTCACCCCAGGGGTGTCGATCAGCCCCAGCATTTT.

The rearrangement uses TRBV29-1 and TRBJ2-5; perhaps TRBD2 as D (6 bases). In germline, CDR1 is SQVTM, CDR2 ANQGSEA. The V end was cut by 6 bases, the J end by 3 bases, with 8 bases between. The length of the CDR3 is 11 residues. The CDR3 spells CSVGGEETQYF. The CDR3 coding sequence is TGCAGCGTCGGGGGTGAAGAGACCCAGTACTTC.

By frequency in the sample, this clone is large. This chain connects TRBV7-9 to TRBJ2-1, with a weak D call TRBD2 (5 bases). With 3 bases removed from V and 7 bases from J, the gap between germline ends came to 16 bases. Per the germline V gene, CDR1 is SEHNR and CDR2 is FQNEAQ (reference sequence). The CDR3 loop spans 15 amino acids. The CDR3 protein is CASSLQTSRVNEQFF. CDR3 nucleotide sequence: TGTGCCAGCAGCTTGCAAACTAGTAGGGTGAATGAGCAGTTCTTC.

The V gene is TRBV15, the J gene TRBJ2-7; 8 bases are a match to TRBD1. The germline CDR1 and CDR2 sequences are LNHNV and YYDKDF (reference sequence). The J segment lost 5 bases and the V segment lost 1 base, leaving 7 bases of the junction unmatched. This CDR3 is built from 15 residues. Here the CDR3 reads CATSRALGTGNEQYF. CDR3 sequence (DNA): TGTGCCACCAGCAGAGCTTTGGGGACAGGAAACGAGCAGTACTTC.

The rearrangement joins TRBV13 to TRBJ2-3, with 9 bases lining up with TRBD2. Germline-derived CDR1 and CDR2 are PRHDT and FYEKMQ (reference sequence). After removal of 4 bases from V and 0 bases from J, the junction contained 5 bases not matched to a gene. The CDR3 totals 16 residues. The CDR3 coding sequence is TGTGCCAGCAGCTCGACTAGCGGAAAAAGCACAGATACGCAGTATTTT. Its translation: CASSSTSGKSTDTQYF.

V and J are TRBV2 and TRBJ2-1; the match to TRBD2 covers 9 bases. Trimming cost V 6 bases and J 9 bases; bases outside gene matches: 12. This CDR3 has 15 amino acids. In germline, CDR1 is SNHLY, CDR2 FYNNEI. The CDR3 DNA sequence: TGTGCCAGCAGAGGGTTGGCTAGCGGGGCTGGTGAGCAGTTCTTC. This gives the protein CASRGLASGAGEQFF. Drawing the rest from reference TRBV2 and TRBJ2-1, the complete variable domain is EPEVTQTPSHQVTQMGQEVILRCVPISNHLYFYWYRQILGQKVEFLVSFYNNEISEKSEIFDDQFSVERPDGSNFTLKIRSTKLEDSAMYFCASRGLASGAGEQFFGPGTRLTVL.